The rows below give T cell receptor beta chains drawn from one sample of a study of CD8+ T cells in alopecia areata. Libraries were prepared by immunoSEQ multiplex PCR; TCRdb keeps only in-frame clonotypes and omits some of them. Here the sample spans about 140,000 clones, roughly 52% being singletons. The specimen was CD8+ T cells sorted from blood, collected at week 4, from a patient treated with tofacitinib. These receptors were obtained from a human donor with alopecia areata. The conserved cysteine and the conserved F or W are not part of the CDR3 here.

V gene: TRBV7-8; J gene: TRBJ1-5; CDR3 protein: ASSLVSGDNQPQH
V gene: TRBV4-3; J gene: TRBJ2-3; CDR3 protein: ASSQGRLAGGDTQY
V gene: TRBV5-6; J gene: TRBJ2-7; CDR3 protein: ASSPGTGDSYEQY
V gene: TRBV7-7; J gene: TRBJ2-5; CDR3 protein: ASRPPHGETQY
V gene: TRBV9; J gene: TRBJ1-2; CDR3 protein: ASSGFIGTEDYGYT
V gene: TRBV4-2; J gene: TRBJ1-5; CDR3 protein: ASSQDIQGNQPQH
V gene: TRBV13; J gene: TRBJ1-2; CDR3 protein: ASSSRVGYT
V gene: TRBV10-3; J gene: TRBJ1-1; CDR3 protein: ATTGTSSFTEAF
V gene: TRBV6-4; J gene: TRBJ2-2; CDR3 protein: ASSPTPTVGELF
V gene: TRBV7-8; J gene: TRBJ2-2; CDR3 protein: ASSLSPRRVLNTGELF